Below, one T cell receptor beta chain is given with its context. Authors' processing steps: For nucleated cells, counts were estimated from reference gene primer amplification. Assay used: immunoSEQ multiplex PCR; TCRdb lists only in-frame clones, some missing. For V, J and clone size, that table is used; D and trimming come from the DNA. This table has 250,000 or so clones, 85% to 90% appearing once. The sample belongs to a study of blood T cell repertoires in COVID-19. Turning to the study itself: T cells, B-cell-depleted T cells, or PBMCs provided the cDNA or gDNA that served as material.

The CDR3 sequence is 14 residues long. Germline assignment: CDR1 SGHDT and CDR2 YYEEEE. V was shortened by 4 bases and J by 6 bases, with 16 bases between the two germline ends. The source material was peripheral blood. V gene TRBV5-6 combines with J gene TRBJ1-1; weak D call: TRBD1 (5 bases). The clonotype was recovered from a woman in her thirties or forties who had recovered from COVID-19. The CDR3 is CASSPFTGGAEAFF. DNA for the CDR3: TGTGCCAGCAGCCCTTTTACGGGGGGTGCTGAAGCTTTCTTT.